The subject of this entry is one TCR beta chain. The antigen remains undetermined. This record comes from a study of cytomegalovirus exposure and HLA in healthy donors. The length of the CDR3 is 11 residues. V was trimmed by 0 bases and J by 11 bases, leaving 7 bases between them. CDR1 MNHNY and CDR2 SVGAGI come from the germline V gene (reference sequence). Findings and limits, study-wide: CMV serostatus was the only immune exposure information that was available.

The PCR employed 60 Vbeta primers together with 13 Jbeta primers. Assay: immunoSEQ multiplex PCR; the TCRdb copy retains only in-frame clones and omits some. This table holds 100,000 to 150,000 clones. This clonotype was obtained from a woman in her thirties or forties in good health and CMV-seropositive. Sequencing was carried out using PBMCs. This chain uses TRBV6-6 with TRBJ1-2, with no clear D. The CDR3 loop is CASSYSTGYTF. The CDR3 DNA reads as TGTGCCAGCAGTTACTCGACTGGGTACACCTTC.